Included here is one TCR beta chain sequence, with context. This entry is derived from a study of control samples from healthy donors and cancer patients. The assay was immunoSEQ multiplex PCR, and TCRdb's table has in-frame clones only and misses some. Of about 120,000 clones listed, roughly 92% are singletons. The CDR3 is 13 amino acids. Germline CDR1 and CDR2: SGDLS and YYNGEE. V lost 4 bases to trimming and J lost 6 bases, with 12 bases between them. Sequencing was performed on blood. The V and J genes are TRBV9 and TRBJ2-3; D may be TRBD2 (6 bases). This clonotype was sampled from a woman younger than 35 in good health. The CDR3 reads CASSTQRVDTQYF. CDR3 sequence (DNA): TGTGCCAGCAGCACACAGCGGGTGGATACGCAGTATTTT.